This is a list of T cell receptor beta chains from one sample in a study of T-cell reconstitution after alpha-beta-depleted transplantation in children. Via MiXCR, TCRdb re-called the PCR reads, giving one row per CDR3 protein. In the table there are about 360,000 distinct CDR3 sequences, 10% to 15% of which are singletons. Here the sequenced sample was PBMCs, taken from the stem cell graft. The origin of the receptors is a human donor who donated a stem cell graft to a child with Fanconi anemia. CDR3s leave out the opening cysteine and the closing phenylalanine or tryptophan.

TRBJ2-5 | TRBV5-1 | ASRSTGGRETQY
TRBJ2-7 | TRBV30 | AWSVHTMGYEQY
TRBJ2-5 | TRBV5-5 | ASVGTAQETQY
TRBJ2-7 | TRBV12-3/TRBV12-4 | ASSSGQGSEQY
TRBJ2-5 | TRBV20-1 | SSELVVSETQY
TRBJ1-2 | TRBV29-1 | SVEISDSLSGYT
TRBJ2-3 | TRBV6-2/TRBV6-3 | ASSYSSSSDTQY
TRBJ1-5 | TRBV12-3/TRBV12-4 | ASSFFGGDYPQH
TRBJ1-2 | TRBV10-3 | AISERQIYGYT
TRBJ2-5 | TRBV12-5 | ASSAEGTKEWETQY
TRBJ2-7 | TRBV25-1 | ASSDTGPLTYEQY
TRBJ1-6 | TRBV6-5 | ASSYRGGSPLH
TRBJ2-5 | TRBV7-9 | ASSLSHSETQY
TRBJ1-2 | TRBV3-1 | ASSQRQGAGGYT
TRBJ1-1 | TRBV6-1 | ASSDGGLAAF
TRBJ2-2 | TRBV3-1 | ASRGQFTGELF
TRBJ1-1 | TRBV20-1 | SARDFIRQREAF
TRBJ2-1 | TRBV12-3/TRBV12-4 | ASSRVGEQF
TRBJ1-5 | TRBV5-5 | ASSSDRIGQPQH
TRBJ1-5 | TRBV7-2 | ASSFGQGGPQH
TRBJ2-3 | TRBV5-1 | ASSLIAATDTQY
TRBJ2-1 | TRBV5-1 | ASSPGQGALNEQF
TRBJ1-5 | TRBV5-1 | ASSPTGDSDQPQH
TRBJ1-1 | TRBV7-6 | ASSTAGYTEAF
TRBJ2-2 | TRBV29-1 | SVGELAGELF
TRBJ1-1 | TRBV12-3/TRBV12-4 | ASSHVHRVEGF
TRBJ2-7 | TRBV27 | ASSFPFGEQY
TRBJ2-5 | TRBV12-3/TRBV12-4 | ASSLASQRGETQY
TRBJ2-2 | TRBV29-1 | SARQGSDTGELF